This TCR beta chain originates from a study of blood T cell repertoires in COVID-19. Germline loops: CDR1 KGHSH, CDR2 LQKENI. The ends lost 3 bases at V and 4 bases at J; junction bases unmatched: 11. The CDR3 runs to 16 residues. Clones were read by immunoSEQ multiplex PCR, and TCRdb kept only the in-frame ones, dropping some. The profile shows about 160,000 clones, 75% to 80% of them singletons. The clonotype originates from a woman of 80 years or more with acute or convalescent COVID-19. The V call is TRBV18, the J call TRBJ1-2, with TRBD1 matching over 7 bases. Sequenced: peripheral blood. The CDR3: CASSPQGGRTFYGYTF. The CDR3 nucleotides are TGTGCCAGCTCACCCCAGGGGGGCAGGACCTTCTATGGCTACACCTTC.